The 27 T cell receptor beta chains below come from one sample, sequenced in a study of blood T cell repertoires in COVID-19. Assay: immunoSEQ multiplex PCR; the TCRdb copy retains only in-frame clones and omits some. Here the sample spans tens of thousands of clones, 85% being singletons. The sequencing sample was made of peripheral blood. These receptors were obtained from a man between 65 and 85 years old with acute or convalescent COVID-19.

The chain links TRBV3-1 (or the pseudogene TRBV3-2) to TRBJ2-1; 11 bases align to TRBD2. Looked up from germline, CDR1 is LGHDT and CDR2 is YNNKEL (reference sequence). The CDR3 covers 16 residues. Trimming took 0 bases from V and 12 from J; bases not matched to a gene: 10. The CDR3 is CASSQDHSGGAGRQFF. The CDR3 DNA is TGTGCCAGCAGCCAAGATCATAGCGGGGGGGCCGGTCGGCAGTTCTTC.

Here the CDR3 reads CASSLLGAQNTEAFF. The CDR3 DNA reads TGTGCCAGCAGCTTGTTGGGGGCGCAGAACACTGAAGCTTTCTTT. This chain joins TRBV5-5 and TRBJ1-1; D is perhaps TRBD1 (6 bases). Germline CDR1 SGHKS, CDR2 YYEKEE (reference sequence). With 1 base removed from V and 1 base from J, the gap between germline ends came to 11 bases. This CDR3 comprises 15 residues.

The CDR3 loop reads CASRTPGLAGNEQFF. The CDR3 DNA follows: TGTGCCAGCAGGACCCCGGGACTAGCGGGAAATGAGCAGTTCTTC. This rearrangement joins TRBV28 to TRBJ2-1; TRBD2 aligns across 13 bases. With V trimmed by 6 bases and J by 7 bases, 6 bases remained unmatched. Per germline, CDR1 MDHEN and CDR2 SYDVKM. The CDR3 runs to 15 residues. The variable domain in full, completed from reference TRBV28 and TRBJ2-1, reads DVKVTQSSRYLVKRTGEKVFLECVQDMDHENMFWYRQDPGLGLRLIYFSYDVKMKEKGDIPEGYSVSREKKERFSLILESASTNQTSMYLCASRTPGLAGNEQFFGPGTRLTVL.

In its sample, this clone was seen once. V and J are TRBV10-1 and TRBJ2-3; TRBD2 matches 13 bases. Per the germline V gene, CDR1 is WNHNN and CDR2 is SYGVQD (reference sequence). J lost 2 bases, V lost 4 bases, and 3 bases had no gene match. This CDR3 has 16 amino acids. The CDR3 nucleotides are TGCGCCAGCAGTGTAGGACTAGCGGGGGACACAGATACGCAGTATTTT. It encodes CASSVGLAGDTDTQYF.

The rearrangement uses TRBV21-1 and TRBJ2-6; the D call TRBD2 from the table was never checked on the DNA. TRBV21-1 is recorded as a pseudogene. This CDR3 comprises 17 residues. Written as DNA, the CDR3 is TGTGCCAGCAGCAAAGCGGAGAGGGAGTCCGGGGCCAACGTCCTGACTTTC. Translation gives CASSKAERESGANVLTF.

The chain employs TRBV2 and TRBJ1-3; no definite D call. There are 15 residues in the CDR3. Germline V gives CDR1 SNHLY, CDR2 FYNNEI. Trimming took off 0 bases at V and 2 bases at J, with 8 bases between the two ends. The CDR3 DNA reads TGTGCCAGCAGTGAAGCAGGAGGCCCTGGAAACACCATATATTTT. It yields the protein CASSEAGGPGNTIYF. The complete variable domain, with remaining parts taken from reference TRBV2 and TRBJ1-3, reads EPEVTQTPSHQVTQMGQEVILRCVPISNHLYFYWYRQILGQKVEFLVSFYNNEISEKSEIFDDQFSVERPDGSNFTLKIRSTKLEDSAMYFCASSEAGGPGNTIYFGEGSWLTVV.

This clone has only a few counts. The gene calls are TRBV19 and TRBJ1-2, with a weak D call TRBD1 (6 bases). The CDR3 has 15 residues. The ends were cut back, 2 bases at V and 1 base at J, with 11 bases in the middle. Germline CDR1 and CDR2: LNHDA and SQIVND (reference sequence). CDR3 bases: TGTGCCAGTAGTATACGGGGGGCGCTTAACTATGGCTACACCTTC. Translation gives CASSIRGALNYGYTF.

This clone was counted once. The rearrangement links TRBV18 to TRBJ2-7; D perhaps matches TRBD1 (6 bases). The germline V gene encodes CDR1 KGHSH and CDR2 LQKENI. The V end was cut by 6 bases, the J end by 3 bases, with 24 bases between. The CDR3 consists of 17 residues. The CDR3 DNA reads as TGTGCCAGCTCCCCGGGTAGGTCGGCAGGGGTTGACTACGAGCAGTACTTC. Its translation is CASSPGRSAGVDYEQYF.

This clone was seen a handful of times. The chain couples TRBV3-1 (or the pseudogene TRBV3-2) to TRBJ2-5; the match to TRBD2 covers 13 bases. The germline V gene encodes CDR1 LGHDT and CDR2 YNNKEL (reference sequence). This CDR3 spans 16 amino acids. V lost 5 bases and J lost 2; bases outside the gene matches: 5. The CDR3 nucleotides read TGTGCCAGCAGCTCATGGACTAGCGGGGGACAAGAGACCCAGTACTTC. Protein: CASSSWTSGGQETQYF.

This clone was counted once. V and J are TRBV29-1 and TRBJ2-7; a possible D gene is TRBD1 (7 bases). Trimming removed 6 bases at V and 3 bases at J, with 18 bases between. The CDR3 has 14 residues. In germline, CDR1 is SQVTM, CDR2 ANQGSEA. This CDR3 is CSVLAGTDSYEQYF. The CDR3, as DNA: TGCAGCGTACTAGCCGGGACAGATAGCTACGAGCAGTACTTC.

This clone was counted only a few times. The J gene is TRBJ2-1, the V gene TRBV11-2, with TRBD2 matching 7 bases. Trimming at V came to 1 base and at J to 0 bases, leaving 12 bases not matched to a gene. Per germline, CDR1 SGHAT and CDR2 FQNNGV. The CDR3 has 19 residues. In DNA, the CDR3 is TGTGCCAGCAGCTTAGGTCCGGCGGGAGCGGCTAGCTCCTACAATGAGCAGTTCTTC. Translation: CASSLGPAGAASSYNEQFF.

This chain connects TRBV19 to TRBJ1-4, with a weak D call TRBD1 (6 bases). The V end was cut by 4 bases, the J end by 4 bases, with 13 bases between. The CDR3 is 15 residues long. CDR1 is LNHDA and CDR2 is SQIVND in the germline V gene (reference sequence). The DNA of the CDR3 is TGTGCCAGTAGTACGGAGACAGGAGGTAATGAAAAACTGTTTTTT. Translated: CASSTETGGNEKLFF.

The gene calls are TRBV19 and TRBJ1-5; the D is unclear. V was cut by 4 bases and J by 1 base, with 17 bases left in between. The CDR3 length is 17 residues. CDR1 LNHDA and CDR2 SQIVND come from the germline V gene (reference sequence). CDR3: CASSTPNYRGSNQPQHF. The CDR3 DNA is TGTGCCAGTAGTACCCCCAACTACCGCGGGAGCAATCAGCCCCAGCATTTT.

This chain joins TRBV2 and TRBJ2-1; D remains unclear. The length of the CDR3 is 11 residues. The V gene lost 8 bases and the J gene lost 5 bases, with 7 bases spanning the gap. From germline, CDR1 is SNHLY and CDR2 FYNNEI. In DNA form, the CDR3 reads TGTGCCAGCCAGTTCGACAATGAGCAGTTCTTC. Protein sequence: CASQFDNEQFF.

This clone is labeled as medium-sized (0.01 to 0.1%). The rearrangement joins TRBV19 to TRBJ1-5; TRBD1 agrees at 7 bases. Germline CDR1 reads LNHDA; CDR2 reads SQIVND (reference sequence). The CDR3 is made up of 14 amino acids. The junction had 3 bases not matched to a gene; V was cut back by 3 bases and J by 4 bases. The CDR3 DNA reads TGTGCCAGTAGTATCCGGGACAGAAATCAGCCCCAGCATTTT. It codes for CASSIRDRNQPQHF.

The V call is TRBV28, the J call TRBJ1-2; the D is unclear. CDR3 size: 15 residues. Germline-derived CDR1 and CDR2 are MDHEN and SYDVKM. V was cut by 7 bases and J by 2 bases, with 17 bases left in between. The CDR3 DNA reads TGTGCCAGCATCACCGGAGGCGGAGCAAACTATGGCTACACCTTC. The encoded protein is CASITGGGANYGYTF.

This chain uses TRBV18 with TRBJ1-5; 10 bases align to TRBD1. Germline V gene sequence: CDR1 KGHSH, CDR2 LQKENI. V dropped 3 bases and J dropped 5; count of bases not matched to a gene: 4. The CDR3 is 15 amino acids. The CDR3 bases are TGTGCCAGCTCACCCGGGACAGGGGATGATCAGCCCCAGCATTTT. Its translation is CASSPGTGDDQPQHF.

This chain uses TRBV3-1 (or the pseudogene TRBV3-2) with TRBJ2-3; 14 bases line up with TRBD2. Germline V CDR1 and CDR2: LGHDT, YNNKEL (reference sequence). The CDR3 runs to 17 residues. The ends lost 5 bases at V and 6 bases at J; junction bases unmatched: 10. The CDR3 reads CASSKTSGGAGGDTQYF. The CDR3 nucleotides are TGTGCCAGCAGCAAGACTAGCGGGGGGGCAGGTGGTGATACGCAGTATTTT.

The chain couples TRBV3-1 (or the pseudogene TRBV3-2) to TRBJ2-7; a weak D match, TRBD1 (6 bases). The CDR3 extends over 17 amino acids. The V gene lost 0 bases and the J gene lost 3 bases, with 18 bases spanning the gap. The germline CDR1 and CDR2 sequences are LGHDT and YNNKEL (reference sequence). CDR3 in DNA: TGTGCCAGCAGCCAAGATGTCGGCGGAACAGGGCTCTACGAGCAGTACTTC. Translation: CASSQDVGGTGLYEQYF.

The chain links TRBV6-5 to TRBJ1-2; maybe TRBD1 (5 bases). CDR1 is MNHEY, CDR2 SVGAGI, per germline. Trimming took 2 bases from V and 6 from J, leaving 7 bases between them. This CDR3 contains 12 residues. The CDR3, as DNA: TGTGCCAGCAGTTACCAGGACAATGGCTACACCTTC. Translated: CASSYQDNGYTF.

J is TRBJ2-3 and V is TRBV28; no clear D gene. Trimming left V 1 base short and J 6 bases short, with 5 bases between. The CDR3 sequence is 12 residues long. Germline assignment: CDR1 MDHEN and CDR2 SYDVKM. The CDR3, as DNA: TGTGCCAGCAGTTTATCGTCGGATACGCAGTATTTT. Translation gives CASSLSSDTQYF.

V gene TRBV5-1 combines with J gene TRBJ2-1; 8 bases agree with TRBD1. Germline CDR1 is SGHRS and CDR2 is YFSETQ. V lost 0 bases, J lost 10 bases, and 3 bases stayed unmatched. CDR3 size: 13 residues. The CDR3 here is CASSLVPGGEQFF. In nucleotides, the CDR3 is TGCGCCAGCAGCTTGGTTCCAGGGGGCGAGCAGTTCTTC.

With respect to this clone: At one end, the junction sequence differs from germline, possibly due to a read error. The chain joins TRBV9 to TRBJ2-1, with D possibly matching TRBD2 (7 bases). CDR1 SGDLS and CDR2 YYNGEE come from the germline V gene. CDR3 length equals 15 residues. CDR3 amino acids: CASTVGGGNYNEQFF. In DNA form, the CDR3 reads TGTGCCAGCACCGTAGGGGGGGGGAACTACAATGAGCAGTTCTTC.

The chain combines TRBV7-3 with TRBJ2-2; 9 nucleotides line up with TRBD1. Germline values: CDR1 SGHTA, CDR2 FQGTGA. This CDR3 contains 15 residues. J gave up 3 bases and V 5 bases, and 4 bases lay outside the gene matches. For the CDR3, the DNA is TGTGCCAGCAGCCCCGGACAGGGGTACACCGGGGAGCTGTTTTTT. This gives the protein CASSPGQGYTGELFF.

The chain joins TRBV4-1 to TRBJ2-5; no clear D. Looked up from germline, CDR1 is MGHRA and CDR2 is YSYEKL. This CDR3 is 13 amino acids long. Trimming took 4 bases from V and 2 from J, leaving 8 bases between them. The CDR3 reads CASSRQTQETQYF. The CDR3 bases are TGCGCCAGCAGCCGCCAGACTCAAGAGACCCAGTACTTC.

The chain joins TRBV7-2 to TRBJ2-3; TRBD2 is a possible D gene (7 bases). The CDR3 spans 16 residues. Germline CDR1 SGHTA, CDR2 FQGNSA. V lost 3 bases, J lost 6 bases, and 19 bases lay in between. The CDR3 region has the DNA TGTGCCAGCAGCTTCAAAAGAGGGGGGGCTGGTGATACGCAGTATTTT. It specifies CASSFKRGGAGDTQYF.

The gene calls are TRBV11-3 and TRBJ2-1, with 10 bases fitting TRBD2. J was trimmed by 5 bases and V by 4 bases; bases with no gene match: 8. The CDR3 covers 16 residues. The germline gives CDR1 SGHNT, CDR2 YENEEA. The chain's CDR3 is CASSSRSGGPDNEQFF. The CDR3 nucleotides read TGTGCCAGCAGCTCCCGTAGCGGGGGGCCAGACAATGAGCAGTTCTTC.